Below are 29 T cell receptor beta chains sequenced from a single sample in a study of blood T cells in healthy people across ages. PCR was performed a second time for about 7 to 11 cycles using a sample-barcoded 5' primer and a J-beta primer mix. Using its own MiXCR run on the 5' RACE reads, TCRdb lists one record per CDR3 protein. Here the sample spans 600,000 or so distinct CDR3 sequences, under 25% being singletons. The sample was blood. The receptors come from a man in his 70s in good health.

The V call is TRBV12-3 or TRBV12-4, the J call TRBJ2-1; 7 nucleotides agree with TRBD2. The CDR3 runs to 14 residues. V dropped 3 bases and J dropped 5; count of bases not matched to a gene: 4. This CDR3 reads CASSFRLADNEQFF. CDR3 coding DNA: TGTGCCAGCAGTTTTAGGCTAGCGGACAATGAGCAGTTCTTC.

This clonotype was detected only a few times. The chain uses TRBV29-1 and TRBJ2-7; D uncertain. This CDR3 has 13 amino acids. V was clipped by 8 bases and J by 5 bases, with 19 bases between them. Germline V lookup: CDR1 SQVTM, CDR2 ANQGSEA. The CDR3 protein is CSCGRDGHNEQYF. The CDR3 region has the DNA TGCAGCTGCGGCAGAGACGGCCACAACGAGCAGTACTTC.

This chain connects TRBV6-1 to TRBJ1-4, with D perhaps matching TRBD1 (6 bases). The germline V and J ends were trimmed by 5 bases and 8 bases, with 15 bases remaining between them. Germline V lookup: CDR1 MNHNS, CDR2 SASEGT. The CDR3 runs to 14 residues. The CDR3: CASSRGGAEEKLFF. In nucleotides, the CDR3 is TGTGCCAGCAGTAGAGGGGGGGCCGAAGAAAAACTGTTTTTT.

This chain links TRBV3-1 with TRBJ1-1; weak D call: TRBD1 (5 bases). V was pared by 6 bases and J by 6 bases, with 8 bases between. Per germline, CDR1 LGHDT and CDR2 YNNKEL (reference sequence). This CDR3 has 11 residues. The CDR3 spells CASRGTAEAFF. DNA of the CDR3: TGTGCCAGCAGGGGGACGGCTGAAGCTTTCTTT.

The CDR3 nucleotides are TGCAGTGCCTTTCGGGGAACCCAGGAGACCCAGTACTTC. It translates to CSAFRGTQETQYF. The rearrangement uses TRBV20-1 and TRBJ2-5; TRBD2 might be the D (5 bases). The V end lost 6 bases, the J end lost 5 bases, and 16 bases lay between the germline ends. This CDR3 has 13 amino acids. Germline V CDR1 and CDR2: DFQATT, SNEGSKA (reference sequence).

This chain connects TRBV5-1 to TRBJ2-5, with 12 bases fitting TRBD2. The better agreement between TRBJ2-7 and the DNA end casts doubt on the J call. Germline V lookup: CDR1 SGHRS, CDR2 YFSETQ. This CDR3 has 15 residues. The CDR3 DNA is TGCGCCAGCAGCTTGGGACTAGCGGGAGACAGCGAGCAGTACTTC. It translates to CASSLGLAGDSEQYF.

This clonotype has just a few counts. The chain combines TRBV20-1 with TRBJ2-3; no clear D gene. The length of the CDR3 is 13 residues. V was clipped by 6 bases and J by 2 bases, with 12 bases between them. CDR1 is DFQATT, CDR2 SNEGSKA, per germline (reference sequence). CDR3: CSAPRTHTDTQYF. In DNA, the CDR3 is TGCAGTGCACCAAGGACCCACACAGATACGCAGTATTTT.

This clonotype was detected many times. V and J are TRBV28 and TRBJ2-1; a possible D gene is TRBD2 (5 bases). This CDR3 has 16 amino acids. Looked up from germline, CDR1 is MDHEN and CDR2 is SYDVKM. Trimming removed 7 bases at V and 0 bases at J, with 16 bases between. The CDR3 here is CASTLLGGSSYNEQFF. CDR3 in DNA: TGTGCCAGCACCTTACTAGGCGGTAGCTCCTACAATGAGCAGTTCTTC.

This clonotype has a handful of counts. The chain has TRBV12-3 or TRBV12-4 and TRBJ1-4; D not resolved. V lost 4 bases, J lost 4 bases, and 4 bases lay in between. The CDR3 extends over 12 amino acids. The CDR3 spells CASSSINEKLFF. CDR3 in DNA: TGTGCCAGCAGTTCCATTAATGAAAAACTGTTTTTT.

This clonotype was counted at least ten times. The rearrangement joins TRBV6-5 to TRBJ2-5; TRBD2 agrees at 10 bases. Gene TRBJ2-1 matches the end of the DNA better, so the J call may be wrong. Germline values: CDR1 MNHEY, CDR2 SVGAGI. This CDR3 spans 14 amino acids. The CDR3 region has the DNA TGTGCCAGCAGATGGACTAGCGGTGGTAATGAGCAGTTCTTC. This gives the protein CASRWTSGGNEQFF.

The sample holds one count of this clonotype. One end of the junction is discordant with germline, which a read error may explain. V is TRBV7-6 and J is TRBJ2-5; no clear D gene. Germline CDR1 SGHVS, CDR2 FNYEAQ. There are 13 residues in the CDR3. The CDR3: CASSLSQPETQYF. The DNA for the CDR3 is TGTGCCAGCAGCTTGAGTCAACCAGAGACCCAGTACTTT. Full variable domain (outside the CDR3, taken from reference TRBV7-6 and TRBJ2-5): GAGVSQSPRYKVTKRGQDVALRCDPISGHVSLYWYRQALGQGPEFLTYFNYEAQQDKSGLPNDRFSAERPEGSISTLTIQRTEQRDSAMYRCASSLSQPETQYFGPGTRLLVL.

The rearrangement uses TRBV5-6 and TRBJ2-1; maybe TRBD2 (5 bases). V was shortened by 6 bases and J by 2 bases, with 15 bases between the two germline ends. The CDR3 sequence is 15 residues long. CDR1 and CDR2 from the germline V gene are SGHDT and YYEEEE. CDR3 protein: CASTLRGATYNEQFF. CDR3 sequence (DNA): TGTGCCAGCACCCTTCGGGGAGCCACCTACAATGAGCAGTTCTTC.

V usage is TRBV5-1 and J usage is TRBJ2-5, with 8 bases that match TRBD1. With the DNA end fitting TRBJ2-1 better, the J assignment may be wrong. This CDR3 contains 15 residues. Germline loops: CDR1 SGHRS, CDR2 YFSETQ. The CDR3 reads CASSQMTGVGNEQFF. Here the CDR3 DNA reads TGCGCCAGCAGCCAAATGACAGGGGTAGGCAATGAGCAGTTCTTC.

V gene TRBV14 combines with J gene TRBJ2-1; tentatively, D is TRBD1 or TRBD2 (5 bases each). Trimming took 2 bases from V and 0 from J, leaving 11 bases between them. CDR1 is SGHDN and CDR2 is FVKESK in the germline V gene. CDR3 length: 16 amino acids. Here the CDR3 reads CASSQYPGSSYNEQFF. As DNA, the CDR3 is TGTGCCAGCAGCCAATATCCAGGGAGCTCCTACAATGAGCAGTTCTTC.

In this sample, this clonotype turned up a few times. The chain couples TRBV12-3 or TRBV12-4 to TRBJ1-5; D unclear. V shed 3 bases and J shed 2 bases, with 5 bases lying between them. The CDR3 covers 13 residues. CDR3 bases: TGTGCCAGCAGTTTGGTTCGCAATCAGCCCCAGCATTTT. Its protein is CASSLVRNQPQHF.

This clonotype was observed many times. The chain couples TRBV10-2 to TRBJ2-3; D may be TRBD2 (5 bases). V was trimmed by 3 bases and J by 5 bases, leaving 6 bases between them. Looked up from germline, CDR1 is WSHSY and CDR2 is SAAADI. This CDR3 has 12 amino acids. CDR3 sequence: CASSEGGDTQYF. The CDR3 DNA reads TGCGCCAGCAGTGAAGGAGGAGATACGCAGTATTTT.

The CDR3 loop is CATPGPGNEQFF. The CDR3 DNA is TGTGCCACCCCGGGACCGGGGAATGAGCAGTTCTTC. The rearrangement joins TRBV24-1 to TRBJ2-1, with D perhaps matching TRBD1 or TRBD2 (5 bases each). Germline V gene sequence: CDR1 KGHDR, CDR2 SFDVKD. The CDR3 contains 12 residues. V was clipped by 9 bases and J by 7 bases, with 12 bases between them.

There are a few counts of this clonotype. V usage is TRBV6-2 or TRBV6-3 and J usage is TRBJ2-4; 12 nucleotides agree with TRBD1. The CDR3 has 18 residues. Germline loops: CDR1 MNHEY, CDR2 SVGEGT. Trimming removed 6 bases from V and 2 bases from J; junction bases left unmatched: 11. The DNA for the CDR3 is TGTGCCAGCAGACGGGACAGGGGGCTTTCCGAGACCAAAAACATTCAGTACTTC. It is translated as CASRRDRGLSETKNIQYF.

This clonotype appeared many times. The chain recombines TRBV9 with TRBJ2-7, with TRBD2 as a possible D gene (6 bases). The CDR3 has 16 residues. V lost 4 bases and J 2 bases, leaving 19 bases between the germline ends. Germline V gene data show CDR1 as SGDLS and CDR2 as YYNGEE. The chain's CDR3 is CASSPRASRETYEQYF. CDR3 sequence (DNA): TGTGCCAGCAGCCCGAGGGCCTCGCGGGAAACCTACGAGCAGTACTTC.

This chain joins TRBV7-9 and TRBJ1-1, with D possibly matching TRBD1 (5 bases). Trimming removed 4 bases from V and 4 bases from J, with 10 bases in between. The germline gives CDR1 SEHNR, CDR2 FQNEAQ (reference sequence). The CDR3 sequence is 13 residues long. The CDR3 region is CASSSGTFTEAFF. In DNA form, the CDR3 reads TGTGCCAGCAGCTCTGGGACGTTCACTGAAGCTTTCTTT. Full variable domain (remainder filled in from reference TRBV7-9 and TRBJ1-1): DTGVSQNPRHKITKRGQNVTFRCDPISEHNRLYWYRQTLGQGPEFLTYFQNEAQLEKSRLLSDRFSAERPKGSFSTLEIQRTEQGDSAMYLCASSSGTFTEAFFGQGTRLTVV.

The genes are TRBV12-3 or TRBV12-4 and TRBJ2-5; D is possibly TRBD1 or TRBD2 (5 bases each). Judging by the DNA end, TRBJ2-7 fits better; the J call may be wrong. The CDR3 contains 12 residues. CDR3 DNA: TGTGCCAGTAGGGACGGTCACTACGAGCAGTACTTC. It encodes CASRDGHYEQYF.

This sequence joins TRBV7-9 and TRBJ2-7; 8 nucleotides line up with TRBD1. From germline, CDR1 is SEHNR and CDR2 FQNEAQ (reference sequence). The CDR3 contains 15 residues. The ends lost 5 bases at V and 0 bases at J; junction bases unmatched: 6. CDR3 in DNA: TGTGCCAGCAGCCTTCGACAGGGGAACTCCTACGAGCAGTACTTC. Amino acids: CASSLRQGNSYEQYF.

This clonotype was counted only a few times. The chain joins TRBV29-1 to TRBJ1-1; 8 bases fit TRBD1. Germline assignment: CDR1 SQVTM and CDR2 ANQGSEA. V was clipped by 7 bases and J by 4 bases; unmatched bases: 8. The CDR3 is 13 amino acids. The CDR3 DNA sequence: TGCAGCGGGATGGGACAGGCGAGCACTGAAGCTTTCTTT. Its translation: CSGMGQASTEAFF.

The chain joins TRBV19 to TRBJ1-1; D remains ambiguous. The CDR3 runs to 13 residues. The V end lost 7 bases, the J end lost 4 bases, and 13 bases lay between the germline ends. Germline V lookup: CDR1 LNHDA, CDR2 SQIVND (reference sequence). The CDR3 reads CASTRTYFTEAFF. CDR3 DNA sequence: TGTGCCAGTACCCGCACATACTTCACTGAAGCTTTCTTT.

The chain links TRBV20-1 to TRBJ2-1, with 7 bases aligning to TRBD2. The J segment lost 6 bases and the V segment lost 6 bases, leaving 11 bases of the junction unmatched. Germline CDR1 and CDR2: DFQATT and SNEGSKA (reference sequence). This CDR3 has 14 amino acids. The CDR3 region is CSAGGGGFGNEQFF. CDR3 DNA: TGCAGTGCGGGTGGCGGGGGATTCGGCAATGAGCAGTTCTTC.

This clonotype was seen a handful of times. This chain joins TRBV5-1 and TRBJ2-5; D not resolved. Germline V lookup: CDR1 SGHRS, CDR2 YFSETQ. CDR3 size: 14 residues. V lost 1 base, J lost 7 bases, and 14 bases lay in between. CDR3 nucleotide sequence: TGCGCCAGCAGCTTGAGGACGGCCGCAGGGACCCAGTACTTC. This translates into CASSLRTAAGTQYF.

This clonotype has a handful of counts. V and J are TRBV7-2 and TRBJ2-7; 14 nucleotides align to TRBD2. Germline values: CDR1 SGHTA, CDR2 FQGNSA. Germline trimming cut 2 bases from V and 5 bases from J; bases unmatched to any gene: 5. The CDR3 sequence is 16 residues long. This CDR3 is CASSLQGLAGGHEQYF. The CDR3 DNA is TGTGCCAGCAGCTTACAAGGACTAGCGGGAGGACACGAGCAGTACTTC.

This clonotype came up a few times. The CDR3 sequence is CATSRDRYSYNEQFF. The CDR3 DNA follows: TGTGCCACCAGCAGAGATCGCTACTCCTACAATGAGCAGTTCTTC. The rearrangement joins TRBV15 to TRBJ2-1; no reliable D call. Germline lookup yields CDR1 LNHNV and CDR2 YYDKDF (reference sequence). This CDR3 comprises 15 residues. V was shortened by 0 bases and J by 0 bases, with 6 bases between the two germline ends.

This clonotype turned up a few times. The CDR3 nucleotides are TGTGCCAGCAGTGAATCGGACGGGACAGGGTTCGAGACCCAGTACTTC. It yields the protein CASSESDGTGFETQYF. The chain couples TRBV25-1 to TRBJ2-5; 9 positions agree with TRBD1. Germline CDR1 reads MGHDK; CDR2 reads SYGVNS. V gave up 1 base and J gave up 5 bases; unmatched junction bases: 8. CDR3 length: 16 residues.